This TCR beta chain derives from a study of cytomegalovirus exposure and HLA in healthy donors. Study-level findings and limits: Some V segments, including TRBV6-2 and TRBV6-3, were excluded as indistinguishable.

Germline CDR1 and CDR2: SGHTA and FQGNSA. This CDR3 contains 15 residues. V lost 6 bases, J lost 2 bases, and 8 bases stayed unmatched. PCR involved 60 Vbeta and 13 Jbeta primers. The repertoire was sequenced with immunoSEQ multiplex PCR; TCRdb's copy has only in-frame clones and lacks some. The table lists 110,000 or so clones, 75% to 90% of them singletons. Turning to this clone: Its antigen is as yet unknown.

The rearrangement links TRBV7-2 to TRBJ2-7; 9 nucleotides line up with TRBD1. The origin of this receptor is a man between 25 and 39 years old in good health and CMV-seropositive. The sequencing sample was made of PBMCs. In nucleotides, the CDR3 is TGTGCCAGCAGTCCAAGGGACAGGGTAACCTACGAGCAGTACTTC. This gives the protein CASSPRDRVTYEQYF. Looking up the rest from reference TRBV7-2 and TRBJ2-7 gives the full variable domain: GAGVSQSPSNKVTEKGKDVELRCDPISGHTALYWYRQSLGQGLEFLIYFQGNSAPDKSGLPSDRFSAERTGGSVSTLTIQRTQQEDSAVYLCASSPRDRVTYEQYFGPGTRLTVT.